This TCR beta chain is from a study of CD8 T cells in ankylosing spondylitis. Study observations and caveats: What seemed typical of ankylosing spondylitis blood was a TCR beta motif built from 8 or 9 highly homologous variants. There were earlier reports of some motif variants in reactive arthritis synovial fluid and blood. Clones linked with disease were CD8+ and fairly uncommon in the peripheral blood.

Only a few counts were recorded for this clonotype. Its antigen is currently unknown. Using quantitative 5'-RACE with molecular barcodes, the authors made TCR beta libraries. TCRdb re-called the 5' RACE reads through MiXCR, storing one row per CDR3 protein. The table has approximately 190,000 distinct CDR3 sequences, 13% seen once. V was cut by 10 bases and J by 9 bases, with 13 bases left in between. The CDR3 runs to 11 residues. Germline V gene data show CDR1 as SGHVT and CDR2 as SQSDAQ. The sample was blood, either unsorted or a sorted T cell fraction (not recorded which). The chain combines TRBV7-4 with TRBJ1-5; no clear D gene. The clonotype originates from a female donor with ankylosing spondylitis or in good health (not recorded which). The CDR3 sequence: CATPISGPQHF. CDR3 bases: TGTGCCACCCCGATCAGTGGGCCCCAGCATTTT.